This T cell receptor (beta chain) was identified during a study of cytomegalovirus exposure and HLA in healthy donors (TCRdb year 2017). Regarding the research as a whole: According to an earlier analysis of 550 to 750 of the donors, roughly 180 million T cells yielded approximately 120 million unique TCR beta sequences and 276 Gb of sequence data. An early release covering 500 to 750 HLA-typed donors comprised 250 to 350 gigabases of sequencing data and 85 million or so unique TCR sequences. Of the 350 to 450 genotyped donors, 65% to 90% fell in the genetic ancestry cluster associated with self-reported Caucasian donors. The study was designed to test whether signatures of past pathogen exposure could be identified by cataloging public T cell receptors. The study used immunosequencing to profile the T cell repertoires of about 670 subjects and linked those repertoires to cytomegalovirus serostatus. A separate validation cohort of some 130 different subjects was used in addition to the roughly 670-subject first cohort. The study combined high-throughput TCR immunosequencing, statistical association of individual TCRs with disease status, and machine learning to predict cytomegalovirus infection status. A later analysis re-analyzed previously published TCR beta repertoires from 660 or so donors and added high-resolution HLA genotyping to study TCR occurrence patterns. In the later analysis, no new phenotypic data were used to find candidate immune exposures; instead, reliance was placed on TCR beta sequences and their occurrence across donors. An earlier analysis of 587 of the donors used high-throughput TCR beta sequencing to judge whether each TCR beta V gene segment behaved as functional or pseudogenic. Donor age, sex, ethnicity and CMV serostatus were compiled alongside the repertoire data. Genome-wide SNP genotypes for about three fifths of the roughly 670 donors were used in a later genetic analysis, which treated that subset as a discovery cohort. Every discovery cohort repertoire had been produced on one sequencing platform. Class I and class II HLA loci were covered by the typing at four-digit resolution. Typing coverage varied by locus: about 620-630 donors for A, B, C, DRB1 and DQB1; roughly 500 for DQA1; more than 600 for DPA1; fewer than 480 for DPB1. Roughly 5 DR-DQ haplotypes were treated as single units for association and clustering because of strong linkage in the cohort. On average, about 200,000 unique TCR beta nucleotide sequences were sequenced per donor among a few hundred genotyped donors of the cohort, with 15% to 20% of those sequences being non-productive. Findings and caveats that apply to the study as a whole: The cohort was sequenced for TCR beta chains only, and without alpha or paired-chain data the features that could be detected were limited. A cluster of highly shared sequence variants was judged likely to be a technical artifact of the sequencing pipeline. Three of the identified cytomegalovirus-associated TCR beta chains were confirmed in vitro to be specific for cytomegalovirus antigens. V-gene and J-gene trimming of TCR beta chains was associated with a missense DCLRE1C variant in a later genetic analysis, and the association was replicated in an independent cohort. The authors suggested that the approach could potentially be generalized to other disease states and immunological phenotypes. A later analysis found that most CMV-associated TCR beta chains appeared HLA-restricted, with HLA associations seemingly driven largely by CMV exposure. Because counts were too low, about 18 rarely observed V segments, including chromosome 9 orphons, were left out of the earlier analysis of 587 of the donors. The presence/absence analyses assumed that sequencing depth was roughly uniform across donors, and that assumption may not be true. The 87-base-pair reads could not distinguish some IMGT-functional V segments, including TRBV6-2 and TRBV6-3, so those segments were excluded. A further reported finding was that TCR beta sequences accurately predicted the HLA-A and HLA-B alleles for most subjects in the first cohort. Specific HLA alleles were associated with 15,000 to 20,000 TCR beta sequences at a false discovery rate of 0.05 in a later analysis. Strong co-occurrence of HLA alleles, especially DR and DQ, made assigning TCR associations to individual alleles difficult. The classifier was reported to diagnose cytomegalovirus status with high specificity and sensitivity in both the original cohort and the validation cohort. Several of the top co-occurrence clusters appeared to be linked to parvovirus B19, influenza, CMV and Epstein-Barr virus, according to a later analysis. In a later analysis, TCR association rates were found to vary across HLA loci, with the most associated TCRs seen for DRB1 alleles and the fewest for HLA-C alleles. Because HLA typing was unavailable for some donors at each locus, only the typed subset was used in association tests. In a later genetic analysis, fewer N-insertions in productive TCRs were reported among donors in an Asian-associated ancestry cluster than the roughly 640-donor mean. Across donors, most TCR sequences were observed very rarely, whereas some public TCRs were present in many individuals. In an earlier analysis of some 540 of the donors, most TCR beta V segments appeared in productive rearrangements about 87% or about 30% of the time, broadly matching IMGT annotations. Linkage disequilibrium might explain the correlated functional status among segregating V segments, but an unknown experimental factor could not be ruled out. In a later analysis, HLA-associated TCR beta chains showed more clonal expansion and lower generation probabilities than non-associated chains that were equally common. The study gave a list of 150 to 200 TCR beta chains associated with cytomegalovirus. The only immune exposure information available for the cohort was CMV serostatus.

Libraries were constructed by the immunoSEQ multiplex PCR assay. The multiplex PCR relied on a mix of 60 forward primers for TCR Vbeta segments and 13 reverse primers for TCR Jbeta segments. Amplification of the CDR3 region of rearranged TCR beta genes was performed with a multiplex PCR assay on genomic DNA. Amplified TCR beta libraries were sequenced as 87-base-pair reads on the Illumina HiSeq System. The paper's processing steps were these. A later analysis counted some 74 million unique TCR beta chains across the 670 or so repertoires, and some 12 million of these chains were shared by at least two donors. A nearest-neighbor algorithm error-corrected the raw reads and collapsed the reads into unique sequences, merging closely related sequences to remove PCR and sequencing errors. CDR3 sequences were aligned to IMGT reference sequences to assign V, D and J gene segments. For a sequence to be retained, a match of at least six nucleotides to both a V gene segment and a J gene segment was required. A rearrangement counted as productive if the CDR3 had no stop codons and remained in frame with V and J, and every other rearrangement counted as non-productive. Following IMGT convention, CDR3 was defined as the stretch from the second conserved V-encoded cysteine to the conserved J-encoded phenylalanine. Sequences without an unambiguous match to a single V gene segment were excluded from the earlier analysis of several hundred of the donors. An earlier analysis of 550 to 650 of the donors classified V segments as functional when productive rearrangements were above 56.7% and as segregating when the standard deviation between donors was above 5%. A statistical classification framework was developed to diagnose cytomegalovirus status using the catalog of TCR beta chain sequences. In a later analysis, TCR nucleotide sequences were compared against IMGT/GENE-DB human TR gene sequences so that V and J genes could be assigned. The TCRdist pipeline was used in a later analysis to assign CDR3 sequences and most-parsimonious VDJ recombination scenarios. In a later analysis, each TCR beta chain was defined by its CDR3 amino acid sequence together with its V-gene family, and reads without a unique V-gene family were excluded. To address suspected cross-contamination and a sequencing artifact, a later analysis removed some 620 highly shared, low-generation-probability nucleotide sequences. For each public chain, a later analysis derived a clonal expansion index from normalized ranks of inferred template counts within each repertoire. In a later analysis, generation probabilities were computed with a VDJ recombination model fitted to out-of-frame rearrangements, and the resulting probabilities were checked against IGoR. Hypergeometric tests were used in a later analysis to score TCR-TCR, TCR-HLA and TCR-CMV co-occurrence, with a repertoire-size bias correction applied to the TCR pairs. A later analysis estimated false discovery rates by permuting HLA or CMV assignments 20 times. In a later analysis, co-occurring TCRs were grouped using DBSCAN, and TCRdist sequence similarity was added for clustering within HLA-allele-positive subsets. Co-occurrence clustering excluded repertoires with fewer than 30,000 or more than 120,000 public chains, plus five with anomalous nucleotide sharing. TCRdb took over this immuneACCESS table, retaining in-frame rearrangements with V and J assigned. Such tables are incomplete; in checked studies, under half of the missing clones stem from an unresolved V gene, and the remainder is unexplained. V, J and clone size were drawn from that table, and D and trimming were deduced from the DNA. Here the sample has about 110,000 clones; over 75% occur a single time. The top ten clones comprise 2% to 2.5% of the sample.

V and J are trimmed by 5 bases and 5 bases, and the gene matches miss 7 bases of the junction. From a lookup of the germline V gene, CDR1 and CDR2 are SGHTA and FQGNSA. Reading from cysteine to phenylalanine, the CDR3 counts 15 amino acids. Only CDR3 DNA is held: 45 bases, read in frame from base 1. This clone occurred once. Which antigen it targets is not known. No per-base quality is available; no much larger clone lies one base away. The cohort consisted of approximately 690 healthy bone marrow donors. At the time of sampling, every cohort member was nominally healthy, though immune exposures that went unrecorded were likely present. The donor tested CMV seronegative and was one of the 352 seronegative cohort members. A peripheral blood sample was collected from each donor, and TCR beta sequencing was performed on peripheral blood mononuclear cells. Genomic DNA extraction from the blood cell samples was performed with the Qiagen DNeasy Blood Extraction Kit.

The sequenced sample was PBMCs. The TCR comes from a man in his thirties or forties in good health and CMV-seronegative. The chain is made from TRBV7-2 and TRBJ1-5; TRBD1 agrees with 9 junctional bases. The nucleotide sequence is TGTGCCAGCAGCCCACAGGGGGCAGGGGATCAGCCCCAGCATTTT. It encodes CASSPQGAGDQPQHF. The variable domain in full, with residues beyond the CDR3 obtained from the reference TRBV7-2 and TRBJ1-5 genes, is GAGVSQSPSNKVTEKGKDVELRCDPISGHTALYWYRQSLGQGLEFLIYFQGNSAPDKSGLPSDRFSAERTGGSVSTLTIQRTQQEDSAVYLCASSPQGAGDQPQHFGDGTRLSIL.